A single T cell receptor (beta chain) is shown here with its context. The entry originates in a study of shared clonotypes between healthy human individuals. At a deep level, the assay was run. Profiled with immunoSEQ multiplex PCR; TCRdb holds only in-frame clones, not every one. The sample has about 2.2 million clones; 93% are singletons. J gave up 0 bases and V 4 bases, and 6 bases lay outside the gene matches. The CDR3 is 15 amino acids. CDR1 is SQVTM and CDR2 is ANQGSEA in the germline V gene. Naive CD8 populations comprised CD45RO-negative cells positively selected for CCR7, excluding terminally differentiated effector memory CD45RA+ cells. The donors were adults (healthy and HIV-negative) with no recent acute infections or vaccinations.

The sample comprised naive CD8+ T cells from PBMCs. The chain employs TRBV29-1 and TRBJ2-7; 10 bases align to TRBD2. This receptor was identified in a man in his late teens or twenties in good health. Some clones in this sample may be carry-over from other donors' samples. The CDR3 DNA reads as TGCAGCGTTGCCGGGACTAGCGAGAGCTCCTACGAGCAGTACTTC. Amino acid sequence: CSVAGTSESSYEQYF.